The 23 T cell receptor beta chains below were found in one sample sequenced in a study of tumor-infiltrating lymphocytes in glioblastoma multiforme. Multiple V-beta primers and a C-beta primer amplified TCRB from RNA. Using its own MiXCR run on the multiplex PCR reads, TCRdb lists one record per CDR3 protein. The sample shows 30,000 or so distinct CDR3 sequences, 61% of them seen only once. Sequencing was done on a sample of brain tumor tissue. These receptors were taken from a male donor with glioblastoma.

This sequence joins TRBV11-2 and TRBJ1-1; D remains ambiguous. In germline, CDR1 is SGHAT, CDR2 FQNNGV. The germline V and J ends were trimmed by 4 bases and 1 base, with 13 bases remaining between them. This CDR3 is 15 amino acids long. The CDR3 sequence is CASSYSRVGNTEAFF. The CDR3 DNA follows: TGTGCCAGCAGCTATTCTAGGGTTGGGAACACTGAAGCTTTCTTT.

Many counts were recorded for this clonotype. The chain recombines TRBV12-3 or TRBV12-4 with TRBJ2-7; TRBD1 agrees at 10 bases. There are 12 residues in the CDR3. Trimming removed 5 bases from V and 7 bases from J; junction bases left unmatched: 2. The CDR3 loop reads CASSPGQGEQYF. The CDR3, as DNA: TGTGCCAGCAGTCCGGGACAGGGGGAGCAGTACTTC.

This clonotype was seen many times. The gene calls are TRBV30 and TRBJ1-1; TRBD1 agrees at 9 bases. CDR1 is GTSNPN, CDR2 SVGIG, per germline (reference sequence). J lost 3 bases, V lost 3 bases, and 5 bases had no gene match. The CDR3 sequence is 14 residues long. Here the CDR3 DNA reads TGTGCCTGGAGGGCATGGACAGGGGACACTGAAGCTTTCTTT. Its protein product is CAWRAWTGDTEAFF.

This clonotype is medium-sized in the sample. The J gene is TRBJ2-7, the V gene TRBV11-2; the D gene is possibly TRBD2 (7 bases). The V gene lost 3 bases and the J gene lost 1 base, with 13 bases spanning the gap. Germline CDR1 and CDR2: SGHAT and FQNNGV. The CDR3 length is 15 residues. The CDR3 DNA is TGTGCCAGCAGCTTCGGGGGGCTACGGTCCTACGAGCAGTACTTC. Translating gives CASSFGGLRSYEQYF.

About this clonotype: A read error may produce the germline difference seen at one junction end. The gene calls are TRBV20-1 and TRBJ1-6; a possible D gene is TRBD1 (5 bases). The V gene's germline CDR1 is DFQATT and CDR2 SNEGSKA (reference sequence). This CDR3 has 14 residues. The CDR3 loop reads CSADPGLQNSPLLF. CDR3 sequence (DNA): TGCAGTGCTGACCCGGGACTTCAAAATTCACCCCTCCTCTTT.

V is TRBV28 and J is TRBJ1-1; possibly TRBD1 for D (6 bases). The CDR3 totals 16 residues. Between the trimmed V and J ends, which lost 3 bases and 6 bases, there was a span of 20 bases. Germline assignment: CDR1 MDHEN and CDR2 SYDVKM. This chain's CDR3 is CASSFPSVSYRAEAFF. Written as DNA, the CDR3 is TGTGCCAGCAGTTTCCCATCCGTTTCCTACAGGGCTGAAGCTTTCTTT.

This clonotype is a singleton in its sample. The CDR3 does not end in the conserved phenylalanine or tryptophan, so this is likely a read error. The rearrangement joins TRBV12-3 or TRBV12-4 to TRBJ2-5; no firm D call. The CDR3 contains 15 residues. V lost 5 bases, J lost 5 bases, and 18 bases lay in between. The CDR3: CASSRRDKVTETQYY. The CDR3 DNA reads TGTGCCAGCAGTCGCCGAGACAAGGTAACGGAGACCCAGTACTAC.

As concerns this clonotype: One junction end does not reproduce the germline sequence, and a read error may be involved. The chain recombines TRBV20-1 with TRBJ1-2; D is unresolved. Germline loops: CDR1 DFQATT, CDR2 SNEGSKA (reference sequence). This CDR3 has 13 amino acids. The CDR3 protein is CSATDREDYDYIF. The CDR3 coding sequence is TGCAGTGCTACGGATAGGGAGGACTATGACTACATCTTC.

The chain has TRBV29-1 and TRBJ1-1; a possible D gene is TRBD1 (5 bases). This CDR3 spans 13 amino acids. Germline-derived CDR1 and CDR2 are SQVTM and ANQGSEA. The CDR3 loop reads CLVSGLYLTEAFF. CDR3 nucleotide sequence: TGCTTGGTCTCAGGGCTTTATTTAACAGAAGCTTTCTTT.

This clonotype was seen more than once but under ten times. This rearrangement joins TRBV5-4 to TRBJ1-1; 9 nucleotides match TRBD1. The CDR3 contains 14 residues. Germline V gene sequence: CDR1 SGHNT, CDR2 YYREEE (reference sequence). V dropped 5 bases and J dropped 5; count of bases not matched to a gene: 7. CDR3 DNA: TGTGCCAGCAGAACGACAGGGGGAAGTACTGAAGCTTTCTTT. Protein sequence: CASRTTGGSTEAFF.

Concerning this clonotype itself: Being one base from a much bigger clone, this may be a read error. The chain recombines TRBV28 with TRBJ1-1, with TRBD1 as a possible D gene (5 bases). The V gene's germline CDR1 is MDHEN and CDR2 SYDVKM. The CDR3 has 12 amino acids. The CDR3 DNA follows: TGTGCCATCAGTTTACAGGTTACTGAAGCTTTCTTT. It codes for CAISLQVTEAFF.

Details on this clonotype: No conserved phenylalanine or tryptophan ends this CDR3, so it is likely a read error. The CDR3: CSVSIRQRYEQYL. DNA of the CDR3: TGCAGCGTGTCGATCCGACAGAGGTACGAGCAGTACCTC. The chain has TRBV29-1 and TRBJ2-7; possible D gene TRBD1, 5 bases. Trimming removed 6 bases at V and 4 bases at J, with 16 bases between. CDR1 is SQVTM and CDR2 is ANQGSEA in the germline V gene. The CDR3 runs to 13 residues.

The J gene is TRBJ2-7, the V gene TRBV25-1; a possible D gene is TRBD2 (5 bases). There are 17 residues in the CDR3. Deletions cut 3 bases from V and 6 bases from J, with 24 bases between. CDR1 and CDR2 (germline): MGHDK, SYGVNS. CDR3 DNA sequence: TGTGCCAGCAGTGACGCTAGCCCAGCCGGCTATACGGGCGAGCAGTACTTC. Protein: CASSDASPAGYTGEQYF.

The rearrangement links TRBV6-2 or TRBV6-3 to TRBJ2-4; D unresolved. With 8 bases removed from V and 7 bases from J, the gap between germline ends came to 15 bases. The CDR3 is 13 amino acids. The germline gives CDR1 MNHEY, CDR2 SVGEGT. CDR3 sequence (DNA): TGTGCCAGCGGGTCGGACGTTACTAACATTCAGTACTTC. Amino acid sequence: CASGSDVTNIQYF.

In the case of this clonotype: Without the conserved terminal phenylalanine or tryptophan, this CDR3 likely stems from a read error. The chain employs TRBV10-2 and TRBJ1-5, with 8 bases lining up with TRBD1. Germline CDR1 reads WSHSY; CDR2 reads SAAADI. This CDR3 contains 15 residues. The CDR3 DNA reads TGCGCCCGCAGACCCTCGGCGACAGGGGATCAGCCCCAGCATATT. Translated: CARRPSATGDQPQHI.

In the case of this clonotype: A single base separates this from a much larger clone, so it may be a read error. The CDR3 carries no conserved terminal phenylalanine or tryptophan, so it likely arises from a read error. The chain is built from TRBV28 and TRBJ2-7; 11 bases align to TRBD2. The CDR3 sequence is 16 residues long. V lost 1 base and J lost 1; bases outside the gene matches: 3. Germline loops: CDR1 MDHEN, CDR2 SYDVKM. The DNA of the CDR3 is TGTGCCAGCAGTTTATCAGCTAGCGGGAGGTCCTACGAGCAGTACCTC. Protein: CASSLSASGRSYEQYL.

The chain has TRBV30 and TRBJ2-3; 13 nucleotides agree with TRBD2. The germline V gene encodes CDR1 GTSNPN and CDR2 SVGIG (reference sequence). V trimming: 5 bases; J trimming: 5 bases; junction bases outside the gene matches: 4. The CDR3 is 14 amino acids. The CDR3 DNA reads TGTGCCTGGGCAGGACTAGCGGGAGTAGATACGCAGTATTTT. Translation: CAWAGLAGVDTQYF.

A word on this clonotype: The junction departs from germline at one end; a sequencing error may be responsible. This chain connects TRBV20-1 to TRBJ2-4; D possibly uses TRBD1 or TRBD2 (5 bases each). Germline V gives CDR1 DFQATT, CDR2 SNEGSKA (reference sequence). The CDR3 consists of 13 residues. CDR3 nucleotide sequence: TGCAGTGCCCTAACATGGGGGATAAACATTCAGAACTTC. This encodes CSALTWGINIQNF.

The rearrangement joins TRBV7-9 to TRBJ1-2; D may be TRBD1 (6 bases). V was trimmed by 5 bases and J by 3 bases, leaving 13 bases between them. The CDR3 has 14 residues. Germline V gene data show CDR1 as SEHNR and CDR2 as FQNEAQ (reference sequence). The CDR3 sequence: CASSQQGIDYGYTF. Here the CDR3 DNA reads TGTGCCAGCAGCCAACAGGGAATCGACTATGGCTACACCTTC.

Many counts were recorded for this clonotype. The CDR3: CASSLDENTEAFF. As DNA, the CDR3 is TGTGCCAGCAGTTTGGACGAGAACACTGAAGCTTTCTTT. The chain recombines TRBV12-3 or TRBV12-4 with TRBJ1-1; the D is unclear. V lost 3 bases and J 1 base, leaving 6 bases between the germline ends. This CDR3 is 13 amino acids long.

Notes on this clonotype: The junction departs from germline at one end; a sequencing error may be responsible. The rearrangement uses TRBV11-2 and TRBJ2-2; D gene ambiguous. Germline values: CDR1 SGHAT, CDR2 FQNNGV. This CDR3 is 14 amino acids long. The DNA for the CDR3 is TGTGCCAGCAACTCAGGTCTAGATCCCGGTGAGCTGTTTTTT. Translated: CASNSGLDPGELFF.

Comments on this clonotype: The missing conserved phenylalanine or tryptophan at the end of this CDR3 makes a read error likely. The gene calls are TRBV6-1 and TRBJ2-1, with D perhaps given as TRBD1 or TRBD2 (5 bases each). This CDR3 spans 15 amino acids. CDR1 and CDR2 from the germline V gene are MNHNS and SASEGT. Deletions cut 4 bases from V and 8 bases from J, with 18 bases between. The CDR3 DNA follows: TGTGCCAGCAGTGTCGGGACCCGGAATCGCGATGAGCAGTTCCCC. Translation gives CASSVGTRNRDEQFP.

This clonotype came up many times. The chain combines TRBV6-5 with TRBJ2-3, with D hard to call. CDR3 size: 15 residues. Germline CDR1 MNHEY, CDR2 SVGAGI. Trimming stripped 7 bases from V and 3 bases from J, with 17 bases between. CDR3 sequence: CASTPSVVRTDTQYF. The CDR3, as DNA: TGTGCCAGCACCCCCAGCGTGGTGAGGACAGATACGCAGTATTTT.